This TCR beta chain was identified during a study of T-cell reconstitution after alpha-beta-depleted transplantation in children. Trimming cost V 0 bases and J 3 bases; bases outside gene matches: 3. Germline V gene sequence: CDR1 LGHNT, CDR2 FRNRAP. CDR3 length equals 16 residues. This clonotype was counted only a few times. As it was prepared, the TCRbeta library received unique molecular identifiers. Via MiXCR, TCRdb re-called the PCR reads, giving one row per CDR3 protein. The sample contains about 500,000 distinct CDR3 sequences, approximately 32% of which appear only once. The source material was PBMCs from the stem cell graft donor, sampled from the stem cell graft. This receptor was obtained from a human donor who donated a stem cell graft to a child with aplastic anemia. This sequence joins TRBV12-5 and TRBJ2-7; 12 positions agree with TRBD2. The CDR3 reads CASGLVLAGGSYEQYF. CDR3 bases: TGTGCTAGTGGTTTGGTACTAGCGGGAGGAAGCTACGAGCAGTACTTC.